The 5 T cell receptor beta chains presented below share a single source sample, sequenced in a study of low-dose radiotherapy and immunotherapy resistance in tumors. Priming of first-strand cDNA relied on TRAV- and TRBV-specific primers (covering alpha and beta chains). TCR amplification involved 15 to 20 PCR cycles with a constant-region primer and V-primer adapter. MiXCR was run by TCRdb on the reads, yielding one entry per CDR3 protein. The profile covers more than 50,000 distinct CDR3 sequences, with around a quarter appearing a single time and around 6.7% taken by the ten largest. As for time point: before trial treatment. This sample comprised PBMCs, obtained before treatment. The source is a male donor with rectosigmoid adenocarcinoma.

The chain carries TRBV5-1 and TRBJ2-5; 10 bases agree with TRBD2. The germline V gene encodes CDR1 SGHRS and CDR2 YFSETQ. CDR3 length: 16 residues. With 1 base clipped from V and 5 bases from J, the junction kept 8 bases outside the gene matches. The CDR3 here is CASSLSSGSSAETQYF. The CDR3 region has the DNA TGCGCCAGCAGCTTGTCTAGCGGGAGTTCGGCGGAGACCCAGTACTTC.

In this sample, this clonotype turned up many times. The chain has TRBV28 and TRBJ2-5; unclear D gene. Trimming left V 6 bases short and J 1 base short, with 12 bases between. CDR3 length: 14 amino acids. CDR1 is MDHEN and CDR2 is SYDVKM in the germline V gene. Here the CDR3 reads CASSSGRSQETQYF. CDR3 DNA sequence: TGTGCCAGCAGCTCCGGGCGCTCCCAAGAGACCCAGTACTTC.

This sequence joins TRBV11-1 and TRBJ2-1, with a tentative D call TRBD2 (6 bases). This CDR3 has 13 residues. Germline lookup yields CDR1 SGHAT and CDR2 FQDESV (reference sequence). V lost 4 bases and J 5 bases, leaving 9 bases between the germline ends. CDR3 sequence: CASSSGGNNEQFF. The CDR3 DNA is TGTGCCAGCAGCTCTGGGGGGAACAATGAGCAGTTCTTC.

This clonotype was seen many times. The chain employs TRBV28 and TRBJ2-1; no firm D call. CDR3 length equals 12 residues. Germline V CDR1 and CDR2: MDHEN, SYDVKM. V was cut by 8 bases and J by 9 bases, with 14 bases left in between. The CDR3 nucleotides are TGTGCCAGCTATAGCCGGAAAGTTGAGCAGTTCTTC. Encoded protein: CASYSRKVEQFF. Complete variable domain (other parts from reference TRBV28 and TRBJ2-1): DVKVTQSSRYLVKRTGEKVFLECVQDMDHENMFWYRQDPGLGLRLIYFSYDVKMKEKGDIPEGYSVSREKKERFSLILESASTNQTSMYLCASYSRKVEQFFGPGTRLTVL.

This clonotype was picked up many times. V is TRBV19 and J is TRBJ1-1, with 8 bases aligning to TRBD1. Germline CDR1 reads LNHDA; CDR2 reads SQIVND (reference sequence). This CDR3 has 16 residues. V was pared by 4 bases and J by 1 base, with 8 bases of the junction left unmatched. CDR3 sequence (DNA): TGTGCCAGTAGTAGAACAAGACAGGGGACGAACACTGAAGCTTTCTTT. It translates to CASSRTRQGTNTEAFF.